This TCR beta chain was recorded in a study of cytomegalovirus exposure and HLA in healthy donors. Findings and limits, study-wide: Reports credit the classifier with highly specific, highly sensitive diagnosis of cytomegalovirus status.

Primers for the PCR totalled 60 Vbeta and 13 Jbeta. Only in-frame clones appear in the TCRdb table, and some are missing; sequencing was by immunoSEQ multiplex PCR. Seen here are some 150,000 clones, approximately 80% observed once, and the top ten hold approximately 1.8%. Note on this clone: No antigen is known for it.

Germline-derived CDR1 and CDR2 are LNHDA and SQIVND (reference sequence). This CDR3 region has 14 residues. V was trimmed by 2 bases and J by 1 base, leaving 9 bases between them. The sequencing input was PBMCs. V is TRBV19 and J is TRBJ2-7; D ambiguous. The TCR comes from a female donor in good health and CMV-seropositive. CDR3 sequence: CASSITFASYEQYF. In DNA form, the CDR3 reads TGTGCCAGTAGTATAACATTCGCTTCCTACGAGCAGTACTTC.